A selection of T cell receptor beta chains follows, all from one sample in a study of technical replicates of blood from a few donors. Some clones are missing from TCRdb's copy, which holds only in-frame ones; the method was immunoSEQ multiplex PCR. The sample lists about 76,000 clones, roughly nine tenths occurring once. Sequencing used T cells isolated from PBMCs. These receptor sequences come from a human donor in good health. Both conserved end residues are part of each CDR3. The D gene is left open where the match is weak. A clone size is listed for some rows: how often the clone was seen (once, few, many), or a class if it is expanded.

.	TRBD1	TRBV5-5	15	TRBJ1-2	CASRWNTGAGRGYTF	TGTGCCAGCAGATGGAACACAGGGGCGGGCCGTGGCTACACCTTC
once	TRBD2	TRBV5-1	18	TRBJ2-3	CASSLVLAGGLASDTQYF	TGCGCCAGCAGCTTGGTTCTAGCGGGGGGCCTAGCGTCAGATACGCAGTATTTT
.	.	TRBV5-4	14	TRBJ2-3	CASSTRTGTDTQYF	TGTGCCAGCAGCACCAGGACAGGCACAGATACGCAGTATTTT
.	.	TRBV19	13	TRBJ1-1	CASSIPQNTEAFF	TGTGCCAGTAGTATACCACAGAACACTGAAGCTTTCTTT
.	TRBD1	TRBV19	17	TRBJ1-5	CASSTPGTGSGNQPQHF	TGTGCCAGTAGTACACCCGGGACAGGTTCGGGGAATCAGCCCCAGCATTTT
once	TRBD2	TRBV7-9	16	TRBJ2-2	CASSSTQRGATGELFF	TGTGCCAGCAGCTCAACCCAGCGGGGGGCCACCGGGGAGCTGTTTTTT
.	TRBD2	TRBV6-1	15	TRBJ2-1	CASTSSSGGAHEQFF	TGTGCCAGCACATCGTCTAGCGGGGGGGCCCATGAGCAGTTCTTC
.	.	TRBV4-1	14	TRBJ1-3	CASSQGAGWDTIYF	TGCGCCAGCAGCCAAGGAGCAGGGTGGGACACCATATATTTT
.	.	TRBV27	14	TRBJ1-1	CASSPQTGNTEAFF	TGTGCCAGCAGTCCTCAGACAGGGAACACTGAAGCTTTCTTT
.	.	TRBV18	14	TRBJ2-3	CASSARRDTDTQYF	TGTGCCAGCTCAGCAAGGAGAGACACAGATACGCAGTATTTT
once	.	TRBV7-9	15	TRBJ2-1	CASSLGAGAGNEQFF	TGTGCCAGCAGCTTGGGGGCAGGGGCCGGCAATGAGCAGTTCTTC
.	TRBD2	TRBV27	17	TRBJ2-1	CASSLAPSGETYNEQFF	TGTGCCAGCAGTTTAGCCCCTAGCGGGGAAACCTACAATGAGCAGTTCTTC
.	TRBD1	TRBV2	15	TRBJ2-7	CASREGQGTSYEQYF	TGTGCCAGCAGAGAGGGACAGGGGACCTCCTACGAGCAGTACTTC
.	TRBD1	TRBV28	15	TRBJ2-7	CASSSPTTGGYEQYF	TGTGCCAGCAGTTCTCCCACAACAGGGGGGTACGAGCAGTACTTC
.	.	TRBV6-5	16	TRBJ1-3	CASSSTMLSSGNTIYF	TGTGCCAGCAGTTCCACCATGCTTAGCTCTGGAAACACCATATATTTT
.	.	TRBV2	14	TRBJ1-1	CASSVQDTPYEAFF	TGTGCCAGCAGTGTTCAGGACACACCTTATGAAGCTTTCTTT
once	TRBD2	TRBV28	18	TRBJ2-1	CASSLGPFVGGSYNEQFF	TGTGCCAGCAGTTTGGGGCCGTTCGTGGGCGGGAGCTACAATGAGCAGTTCTTC
.	.	TRBV10-1	13	TRBJ1-5	CASSPEGNQPQHF	TGCGCCAGCTCCCCTGAGGGCAATCAGCCCCAGCATTTT
.	.	TRBV9	15	TRBJ1-1	CASSIGGARGTEAFF	TGTGCCAGCTCAATCGGGGGGGCGCGAGGAACTGAAGCTTTCTTT
.	.	TRBV27	15	TRBJ1-1	CASYGRGRGNTEAFF	TGTGCCAGTTACGGGCGGGGCCGGGGGAACACTGAAGCTTTCTTT
.	.	TRBV27	13	TRBJ2-5	CASSETYQETQYF	TGTGCCAGCAGTGAGACATACCAAGAGACCCAGTACTTC
.	.	TRBV11-2	15	TRBJ2-1	CASSPRVAGYNEQFF	TGTGCCAGCAGCCCCAGGGTAGCCGGCTACAATGAGCAGTTCTTC
.	TRBD1	TRBV28	17	TRBJ1-4	CASRLTGAFPTNEKLFF	TGTGCCAGCAGACTAACAGGGGCCTTCCCAACTAATGAAAAACTGTTTTTT
.	TRBD1	TRBV6-1	15	TRBJ2-7	CASSQTGQASYEQYF	TGTGCCAGCAGTCAGACAGGGCAAGCGTCCTACGAGCAGTACTTC
.	.	TRBV29-1	13	TRBJ2-7	CSVSESGSYEQYF	TGCAGCGTTTCTGAAAGCGGCTCCTACGAGCAGTACTTC
.	.	TRBV5-6	15	TRBJ1-1	CASSALLGPNTEAFF	TGTGCCAGCAGCGCCCTGCTCGGTCCAAACACTGAAGCTTTCTTT
.	TRBD1	TRBV6-5	12	TRBJ2-5	CASSYAGGTQYF	TGTGCCAGCAGTTACGCAGGGGGGACCCAGTACTTC
.	.	TRBV29-1	13	TRBJ1-4	CSVEDREGEKLFF	TGCAGCGTTGAAGATCGGGAGGGCGAAAAACTGTTTTTT
.	.	TRBV12-5	14	TRBJ2-2	CASGLGSSYGELFF	TGTGCTAGTGGTTTGGGGTCGAGCTATGGGGAGCTGTTTTTT
.	TRBD2	TRBV4-1	17	TRBJ2-2	CASRPGLARSNTGELFF	TGCGCCAGCAGGCCGGGACTAGCTAGATCGAACACCGGGGAGCTGTTTTTT
.	.	TRBV27	17	TRBJ2-2	CASRRPRVGPNTGELFF	TGTGCCAGCAGGAGACCTAGGGTGGGGCCGAACACCGGGGAGCTGTTTTTT
.	TRBD2	TRBV6-1	15	TRBJ2-7	CASTGQLAGAYEQYF	TGTGCCAGCACCGGGCAGCTAGCGGGAGCCTACGAGCAGTACTTC
.	TRBD2	TRBV27	18	TRBJ2-3	CASSSEKTSGASTDTQYF	TGTGCCAGCAGTTCCGAGAAGACTAGCGGAGCTAGCACAGATACGCAGTATTTT
.	.	TRBV5-1	12	TRBJ1-2	CASGARDYGYTF	TGCGCCAGCGGGGCCAGGGACTATGGCTACACCTTC
.	.	TRBV9	14	TRBJ1-4	CASSGKPRGEKLFF	TGTGCCAGCAGCGGGAAACCTAGGGGTGAAAAACTGTTTTTT
.	TRBD1	TRBV4-1	17	TRBJ2-3	CASSPNQGVSSTDTQYF	TGCGCCAGCAGCCCGAATCAGGGGGTTTCAAGCACAGATACGCAGTATTTT
.	TRBD2	TRBV4-1	13	TRBJ2-5	CASSPGGWETQYF	TGCGCCAGCAGCCCCGGGGGGTGGGAGACCCAGTACTTC
.	.	TRBV30	13	TRBJ2-5	CAWSVRLAETQYF	TGTGCCTGGAGTGTACGGCTAGCTGAGACCCAGTACTTC
.	.	TRBV13	13	TRBJ1-4	CASSLGAVEKLFF	TGTGCCAGCAGCTTAGGAGCGGTGGAAAAACTGTTTTTT
.	TRBD2	TRBV28	17	TRBJ2-5	CASSPRTSGYLQETQYF	TGTGCCAGCAGTCCCCGGACTAGCGGCTATCTACAAGAGACCCAGTACTTC
.	TRBD2	TRBV28	16	TRBJ2-7	CASKGALAGGPYEQYF	TGTGCCAGCAAGGGCGCTCTAGCGGGAGGACCCTACGAGCAGTACTTC
.	TRBD2	TRBV11-2	18	TRBJ2-2	CASSLDLPAGGDTGELFF	TGTGCCAGCAGCTTAGATCTCCCAGCGGGGGGGGACACCGGGGAGCTGTTTTTT
.	.	TRBV20-1	11	TRBJ1-1	CSARSSVEAFF	TGCAGTGCTAGATCGTCAGTTGAAGCTTTCTTT
.	TRBD2	TRBV12-5	12	TRBJ2-1	CASGLAANEQFF	TGTGCTTCTGGACTAGCAGCCAATGAGCAGTTCTTC
.	.	TRBV10-3	14	TRBJ2-7	CAISNNRTFHEQYF	TGTGCCATCAGTAATAATCGGACATTCCACGAGCAGTACTTC
.	TRBD1	TRBV28	16	TRBJ2-3	CASSLVGTGVTDTQYF	TGTGCCAGCAGTTTGGTTGGGACAGGGGTCACAGATACGCAGTATTTT
.	TRBD1	TRBV27	13	TRBJ2-1	CASSLDRGNEQFF	TGTGCCAGCAGTTTGGACAGGGGCAATGAGCAGTTCTTC
.	.	TRBV5-4	13	TRBJ2-3	CASHGDVTDTQYF	TGTGCCAGCCACGGGGATGTCACAGATACGCAGTATTTT
.	TRBD2	TRBV7-9	16	TRBJ2-3	CASSLDLAGRTDTQYF	TGTGCCAGCAGCTTAGACCTAGCGGGCCGCACAGATACGCAGTATTTT
once	TRBD2	TRBV7-2	15	TRBJ2-1	CASSSLAGGGDEQFF	TGTGCCAGCAGCTCCTTAGCGGGGGGAGGGGATGAGCAGTTCTTC
.	TRBD1	TRBV29-1	14	TRBJ2-6	CSVSGTGGANVLTF	TGCAGCGTTTCCGGGACAGGTGGGGCCAACGTCCTGACTTTC
.	TRBD1	TRBV4-1	17	TRBJ1-2	CASSQDPGTGKSYGYTF	TGCGCCAGCAGCCAAGACCCTGGGACAGGGAAAAGCTATGGCTACACCTTC
.	TRBD1	TRBV5-1	17	TRBJ1-2	CASSIGTGQTWMNGYTF	TGCGCCAGCAGCATAGGGACAGGACAGACTTGGATGAATGGCTACACCTTC